One sample yielded the 32 T cell receptor beta chains listed below, sequenced in a study of blood T cell repertoires in COVID-19. The method was immunoSEQ multiplex PCR; TCRdb's version includes in-frame clones alone and lacks a portion of them. The sample carries about 250,000 clones, around four fifths recorded once. Sample: peripheral blood. These TCRs come from a woman aged 40 to 50 with active or convalescent COVID-19.

The V and J genes are TRBV5-1 and TRBJ1-1; 10 nucleotides align to TRBD1. The germline gives CDR1 SGHRS, CDR2 YFSETQ. V gave up 4 bases and J gave up 5 bases; unmatched junction bases: 14. The CDR3 consists of 17 residues. The CDR3 here is CASSIGTGARGSTEAFF. As DNA, the CDR3 is TGCGCCAGCAGCATCGGGACAGGGGCGAGGGGGAGTACTGAAGCTTTCTTT.

J is TRBJ2-5 and V is TRBV28; a weak D match, TRBD1 (6 bases). Germline CDR1 reads MDHEN; CDR2 reads SYDVKM. The CDR3 totals 13 residues. V lost 4 bases and J 4 bases, leaving 10 bases between the germline ends. CDR3 DNA: TGTGCCAGCAGTTCCACAGGGAGAGAGACCCAGTACTTC. It is translated as CASSSTGRETQYF.

The chain combines TRBV5-1 with TRBJ1-2; no clear D. The germline CDR1 and CDR2 sequences are SGHRS and YFSETQ. Trimming pared 2 bases from V and 0 bases from J, leaving 11 bases between. The CDR3 has 15 amino acids. CDR3 residues: CASSLSQAANYGYTF. CDR3 coding DNA: TGCGCCAGCAGCTTAAGCCAGGCTGCTAACTATGGCTACACCTTC.

The chain recombines TRBV14 with TRBJ1-1; unclear D gene. Germline V gene lookup returns CDR1 SGHDN and CDR2 FVKESK. The CDR3 runs to 14 residues. Between the trimmed V and J ends, which lost 0 bases and 2 bases, there was a span of 7 bases. As DNA, the CDR3 is TGTGCCAGCAGCCAAGAGAGCCAAAACACTGAAGCTTTCTTT. Translating it yields CASSQESQNTEAFF.

The gene calls are TRBV5-1 and TRBJ1-1; 7 positions agree with TRBD1. This CDR3 is built from 16 residues. The germline CDR1 and CDR2 sequences are SGHRS and YFSETQ. Trimming cost V 0 bases and J 0 bases; bases outside gene matches: 5. The CDR3 sequence: CASSLGTGVMNTEAFF. The DNA for the CDR3 is TGCGCCAGCAGCTTGGGGACAGGTGTCATGAACACTGAAGCTTTCTTT.

This chain uses TRBV29-1 with TRBJ1-2, with 7 bases that match TRBD1. This CDR3 has 12 residues. Germline CDR1 is SQVTM and CDR2 is ANQGSEA. V lost 7 bases and J lost 2; bases outside the gene matches: 4. CDR3 sequence reads: CSAETGNYGYTF. Here the CDR3 DNA reads TGCAGCGCCGAGACAGGGAACTATGGCTACACCTTC.

The rearrangement uses TRBV3-1 (or the pseudogene TRBV3-2) and TRBJ2-5; D gene ambiguous. Trimming pared 0 bases from V and 4 bases from J, leaving 12 bases between. The CDR3 has 15 amino acids. The germline CDR1 and CDR2 sequences are LGHDT and YNNKEL (reference sequence). In DNA form, the CDR3 reads TGTGCCAGCAGCCAAGATTTCACGCGAGGAGAGACCCAGTACTTC. It codes for CASSQDFTRGETQYF.

The rearrangement uses TRBV5-4 and TRBJ2-1; D gene ambiguous. This CDR3 contains 12 residues. Germline V gene data show CDR1 as SGHNT and CDR2 as YYREEE (reference sequence). V gave up 0 bases and J gave up 8 bases, with 6 bases separating them. CDR3 coding DNA: TGTGCCAGCAGCTTGGCGTCCTATGAGCAGTTCTTC. Residues: CASSLASYEQFF.

This chain uses TRBV29-1 with TRBJ1-3; a weak D match, TRBD1 (6 bases). Germline V lookup: CDR1 SQVTM, CDR2 ANQGSEA. Trimming cost V 5 bases and J 0 bases, with 14 bases left between them. The CDR3 has 15 amino acids. The CDR3 coding sequence is TGCAGCGTTCTGGACAGCCAGAGCTCTGGAAACACCATATATTTT. Amino acid sequence: CSVLDSQSSGNTIYF.

In nucleotides, the CDR3 is TGTGCCAGCAGCTTGTATTCAGGGTTGAACACTGAAGCTTTCTTT. This codes for CASSLYSGLNTEAFF. V and J are TRBV5-5 and TRBJ1-1; perhaps TRBD1 as D (5 bases). Germline V lookup: CDR1 SGHKS, CDR2 YYEKEE (reference sequence). Trimming took 1 base from V and 0 from J, leaving 10 bases between them. The CDR3 extends over 15 amino acids. Full variable domain (missing parts from reference TRBV5-5 and TRBJ1-1): DAGVTQSPTHLIKTRGQQVTLRCSPISGHKSVSWYQQVLGQGPQFIFQYYEKEERGRGNFPDRFSARQFPNYSSELNVNALLLGDSALYLCASSLYSGLNTEAFFGQGTRLTVV.

The chain recombines TRBV28 with TRBJ1-1; tentative D call: TRBD1 (6 bases). Germline assignment: CDR1 MDHEN and CDR2 SYDVKM. This CDR3 has 14 amino acids. Deletions cut 5 bases from V and 5 bases from J, with 15 bases between. CDR3 nucleotide sequence: TGTGCCAGCAGTCCGCTACGGGGGGCAACTGAAGCTTTCTTT. This gives the protein CASSPLRGATEAFF.

The chain joins TRBV2 to TRBJ2-7; TRBD2 matches at 15 bases. This CDR3 contains 16 residues. V shed 5 bases and J 2 bases; nucleotides not matched to a gene: 4. CDR1 and CDR2 (germline): SNHLY, FYNNEI. The CDR3 DNA follows: TGTGCCAGCAGTACGGGACTAGCGGGGGGCCCCTACGAGCAGTACTTC. It codes for CASSTGLAGGPYEQYF.

The chain recombines TRBV6-2 or TRBV6-3 with TRBJ2-1; D ambiguous. Looked up from germline, CDR1 is MNHEY and CDR2 is SVGEGT. There are 16 residues in the CDR3. V was cut by 3 bases and J by 7 bases, with 19 bases left in between. CDR3: CASSYFLLLSMNEQFF. CDR3 coding DNA: TGTGCCAGCAGTTATTTCCTACTTCTCTCTATGAATGAGCAGTTCTTC.

V gene TRBV28 combines with J gene TRBJ1-3; 8 bases line up with TRBD1. The CDR3 extends over 16 amino acids. Germline CDR1 is MDHEN and CDR2 is SYDVKM. The V segment lost 6 bases and the J segment 0 bases; nucleotides outside the gene matches: 7. The CDR3 bases are TGTGCCAGCAGCCCCGGGACAGGCAGCTCTGGAAACACCATATATTTT. It specifies CASSPGTGSSGNTIYF. Supplemented by reference TRBV28 and TRBJ1-3, the full variable domain reads DVKVTQSSRYLVKRTGEKVFLECVQDMDHENMFWYRQDPGLGLRLIYFSYDVKMKEKGDIPEGYSVSREKKERFSLILESASTNQTSMYLCASSPGTGSSGNTIYFGEGSWLTVV.

CDR3 in DNA: TGTGCCAGCAGTGTTGGGAGAGGGCAGTACGTC. Translated, it gives CASSVGRGQYV. The chain links TRBV2 to TRBJ2-7; possibly TRBD2 for D (5 bases). Trimming removed 4 bases from V and 9 bases from J, with 10 bases in between. In germline, CDR1 is SNHLY, CDR2 FYNNEI. The length of the CDR3 is 11 residues.

The chain carries TRBV25-1 and TRBJ1-1; 8 nucleotides agree with TRBD1. Germline V gives CDR1 MGHDK, CDR2 SYGVNS. There are 15 residues in the CDR3. V lost 2 bases to trimming and J lost 5 bases; unmatched junction nucleotides: 7. The CDR3 spells CASSEADRGRTEAFF. CDR3 DNA: TGTGCCAGCAGTGAAGCCGACAGGGGTCGGACTGAAGCTTTCTTT.

The chain couples TRBV6-1 to TRBJ1-6; TRBD1 matches at 7 bases. The germline CDR1 and CDR2 sequences are MNHNS and SASEGT. V gave up 3 bases and J gave up 8 bases; unmatched junction bases: 4. This CDR3 is 14 amino acids long. CDR3 residues: CASSEAGGHSPLHF. In nucleotides, the CDR3 is TGTGCCAGCAGTGAGGCAGGGGGGCATTCACCCCTCCACTTT.

Concerning this clone itself: A read error may account for a junction end that differs from germline. The chain carries TRBV18 and TRBJ1-1; 7 bases agree with TRBD1. The germline V gene encodes CDR1 KGHSH and CDR2 LQKENI. The CDR3 consists of 15 residues. Here the CDR3 reads CASSPWDSTNAEAFF. The CDR3 coding sequence is TGTGCCAGCTCACCTTGGGACAGTACGAACGCTGAAGCTTTCTTT. The full variable domain, completed using reference TRBV18 and TRBJ1-1, is NAGVMQNPRHLVRRRGQEARLRCSPMKGHSHVYWYRQLPEEGLKFMVYLQKENIIDESGMPKERFSAEFPKEGPSILRIQQVVRGDSAAYFCASSPWDSTNAEAFFGQGTRLTVV.

The chain is built from TRBV5-4 and TRBJ2-1, with 12 nucleotides matching TRBD1. Germline V gene sequence: CDR1 SGHNT, CDR2 YYREEE (reference sequence). Germline trimming cut 3 bases from V and 0 bases from J; bases unmatched to any gene: 1. This CDR3 spans 16 amino acids. For the CDR3, the DNA is TGTGCCAGCAGCTGGGGACAGGGGGCCTCCTACAATGAGCAGTTCTTC. Its translation is CASSWGQGASYNEQFF.

The chain employs TRBV3-1 (or the pseudogene TRBV3-2) and TRBJ1-2; D remains ambiguous. The CDR3 is 13 amino acids. CDR1 and CDR2 (germline): LGHDT, YNNKEL (reference sequence). V dropped 0 bases and J dropped 7 bases, with 9 bases sitting between them. The CDR3 region is CASSQDSGVGYTF. CDR3 sequence (DNA): TGTGCCAGCAGCCAAGATTCCGGGGTTGGCTACACCTTC.

The chain couples TRBV11-2 to TRBJ1-2; maybe TRBD1 (5 bases). The CDR3 sequence is 17 residues long. V lost 1 base to trimming and J lost 0 bases, with 15 bases between them. The germline gives CDR1 SGHAT, CDR2 FQNNGV. The CDR3 is CASSLVLGQVSNYGYTF. The DNA of the CDR3 is TGTGCCAGCAGCTTAGTACTCGGACAAGTTTCTAACTATGGCTACACCTTC. The whole variable domain, remainder taken from reference TRBV11-2 and TRBJ1-2, is EAGVAQSPRYKIIEKRQSVAFWCNPISGHATLYWYQQILGQGPKLLIQFQNNGVVDDSQLPKDRFSAERLKGVDSTLKIQPAKLEDSAVYLCASSLVLGQVSNYGYTFGSGTRLTVV.

This clone has ten or more counts. This chain links TRBV18 with TRBJ2-7; 9 bases are shared with TRBD1. The V segment lost 6 bases and the J segment 4 bases; nucleotides outside the gene matches: 7. The CDR3 runs to 14 residues. Germline V gene data show CDR1 as KGHSH and CDR2 as LQKENI. The CDR3 DNA reads as TGTGCCAGCTCCCGACAGGGGGACTTATACGAGCAGTACTTC. It yields the protein CASSRQGDLYEQYF.

This chain joins TRBV6-6 and TRBJ1-1, with 9 bases that match TRBD1. Germline trimming cut 8 bases from V and 5 bases from J; bases unmatched to any gene: 6. The CDR3 extends over 13 amino acids. In germline, CDR1 is MNHNY, CDR2 SVGAGI (reference sequence). The CDR3: CASEDRGLTEAFF. Here the CDR3 DNA reads TGTGCCAGCGAGGACAGGGGACTAACTGAAGCTTTCTTT.

This chain uses TRBV7-3 with TRBJ2-3; weak D call: TRBD2 (6 bases). CDR3 length equals 15 residues. CDR1 SGHTA and CDR2 FQGTGA come from the germline V gene. The V and J ends lost 1 base and 2 bases respectively, with 10 bases between them. In DNA, the CDR3 is TGTGCCAGCAGCTTAAGGGGGGTCTACACAGATACGCAGTATTTT. It is translated as CASSLRGVYTDTQYF.

The V call is TRBV6-5, the J call TRBJ2-7; 7 nucleotides align to TRBD1. J lost 2 bases, V lost 2 bases, and 3 bases had no gene match. Germline loops: CDR1 MNHEY, CDR2 SVGAGI. CDR3 length: 14 residues. The CDR3 region has the DNA TGTGCCAGCAGTTACGGGACAGCCACCTACGAGCAGTACTTC. As protein: CASSYGTATYEQYF.

The CDR3 coding sequence is TGTGCCAGCAGGTCCCTAGACGCGGCCGGGGTTGAAGCTTTCTTT. Translating gives CASRSLDAAGVEAFF. V and J are TRBV2 and TRBJ1-1; no reliable D call. The germline V gene encodes CDR1 SNHLY and CDR2 FYNNEI. The length of the CDR3 is 15 residues. The ends were cut back, 6 bases at V and 7 bases at J, with 21 bases in the middle. The entire variable domain, with the rest obtained from reference TRBV2 and TRBJ1-1, is as follows: EPEVTQTPSHQVTQMGQEVILRCVPISNHLYFYWYRQILGQKVEFLVSFYNNEISEKSEIFDDQFSVERPDGSNFTLKIRSTKLEDSAMYFCASRSLDAAGVEAFFGQGTRLTVV.

This chain links TRBV4-1 with TRBJ1-5, with 7 bases matching TRBD1. Trimming removed 3 bases from V and 0 bases from J; junction bases left unmatched: 8. The V gene's germline CDR1 is MGHRA and CDR2 YSYEKL. This CDR3 region has 17 residues. The CDR3 sequence is CASSHGQARGSNQPQHF. The CDR3 DNA is TGCGCCAGCAGCCATGGACAGGCTAGGGGTAGCAATCAGCCCCAGCATTTT.

The chain couples TRBV5-6 to TRBJ2-3; D possibly corresponds to TRBD1 (5 bases). The germline V and J ends were trimmed by 2 bases and 4 bases, with 14 bases remaining between them. This CDR3 region has 15 residues. CDR1 is SGHDT, CDR2 YYEEEE, per germline. CDR3 bases: TGTGCCAGCAGCTTTGGGGCTAGGTCTTCAGATACGCAGTATTTT. Encoded protein: CASSFGARSSDTQYF.

This clone turned up a few times. The V call is TRBV9, the J call TRBJ1-3; D remains ambiguous. V was cut by 0 bases and J by 0 bases, with 7 bases left in between. Germline CDR1 reads SGDLS; CDR2 reads YYNGEE. The CDR3 length is 15 residues. CDR3 sequence reads: CASSVAGLSGNTIYF. The CDR3 coding sequence is TGTGCCAGCAGCGTAGCCGGACTCTCTGGAAACACCATATATTTT.

This sequence joins TRBV14 and TRBJ2-2; 11 nucleotides match TRBD1. The V gene's germline CDR1 is SGHDN and CDR2 FVKESK. This CDR3 comprises 16 residues. Unmatched junction bases numbered 6, after V lost 5 bases and J lost 4 bases. In nucleotides, the CDR3 is TGTGCCAGCAGCTATCGGACAGGGGGCGGCACCGGGGAGCTGTTTTTT. Translated: CASSYRTGGGTGELFF. Supplemented by reference TRBV14 and TRBJ2-2, the full variable domain reads EAGVTQFPSHSVIEKGQTVTLRCDPISGHDNLYWYRRVMGKEIKFLLHFVKESKQDESGMPNNRFLAERTGGTYSTLKVQPAELEDSGVYFCASSYRTGGGTGELFFGEGSRLTVL.

This rearrangement joins TRBV28 to TRBJ2-7; 8 bases align to TRBD1. CDR1 is MDHEN and CDR2 is SYDVKM in the germline V gene. V was clipped by 2 bases and J by 3 bases; unmatched bases: 6. The CDR3 has 15 amino acids. The CDR3 is CASSLMADRDYEQYF. The CDR3 coding sequence is TGTGCCAGCAGTTTAATGGCGGACAGGGACTACGAGCAGTACTTC.

The rearrangement uses TRBV5-5 and TRBJ2-2, with TRBD2 matching over 7 bases. CDR3 length equals 15 residues. J gave up 0 bases and V 3 bases, and 2 bases lay outside the gene matches. The germline gives CDR1 SGHKS, CDR2 YYEKEE (reference sequence). CDR3 amino acids: CASSSGGTNTGELFF. The CDR3 DNA reads as TGTGCCAGCAGCTCCGGGGGGACGAACACCGGGGAGCTGTTTTTT.